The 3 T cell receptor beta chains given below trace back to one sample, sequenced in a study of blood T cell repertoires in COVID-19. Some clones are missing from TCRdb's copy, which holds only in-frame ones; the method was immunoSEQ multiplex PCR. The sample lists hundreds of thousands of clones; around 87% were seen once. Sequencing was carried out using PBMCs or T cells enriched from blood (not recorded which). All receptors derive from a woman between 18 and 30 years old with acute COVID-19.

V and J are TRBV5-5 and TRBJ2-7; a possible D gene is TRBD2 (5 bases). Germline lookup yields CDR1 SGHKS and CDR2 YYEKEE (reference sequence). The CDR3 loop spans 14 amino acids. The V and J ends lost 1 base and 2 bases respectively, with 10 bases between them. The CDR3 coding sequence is TGTGCCAGCAGCTTGTGGGAGCCGCCCTACGAGCAGTACTTC. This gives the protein CASSLWEPPYEQYF.

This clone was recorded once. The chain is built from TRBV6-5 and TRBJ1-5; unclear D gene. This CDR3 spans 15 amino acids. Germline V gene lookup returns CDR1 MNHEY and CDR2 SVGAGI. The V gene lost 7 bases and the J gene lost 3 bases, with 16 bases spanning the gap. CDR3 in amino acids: CASTTTFGFNQPQHF. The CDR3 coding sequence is TGTGCCAGCACCACCACCTTCGGGTTCAATCAGCCCCAGCATTTT.

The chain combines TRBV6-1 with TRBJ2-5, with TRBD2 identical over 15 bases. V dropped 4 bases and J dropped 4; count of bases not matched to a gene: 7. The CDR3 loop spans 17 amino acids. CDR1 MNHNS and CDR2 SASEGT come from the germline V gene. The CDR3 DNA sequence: TGTGCCAGCAGTGGGTGGACTAGCGGGAGGGCCGGAGAGACCCAGTACTTC. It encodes CASSGWTSGRAGETQYF.